The 7 T cell receptor beta chains below come from one sample, sequenced in a study of blood T cell repertoires in COVID-19. The table came from immunoSEQ multiplex PCR; TCRdb's copy has only in-frame clones and leaves some out. The sample has around 140,000 clones, about 86% seen once. Sample: peripheral blood. Receptors originate from a human donor in a cohort sampled during active COVID-19.

This sequence joins TRBV28 and TRBJ2-5, with TRBD2 identical over 8 bases. V lost 3 bases and J lost 5; bases outside the gene matches: 20. The CDR3 extends over 19 amino acids. Germline loops: CDR1 MDHEN, CDR2 SYDVKM. The CDR3 DNA sequence: TGTGCCAGCAGTTTCAGCGGGGGTACAGGCTTAGGATTCAGGGAGACCCAGTACTTC. As protein: CASSFSGGTGLGFRETQYF.

This clone has a single count. The chain employs TRBV6-1 and TRBJ1-5; D unclear. Germline V gene data show CDR1 as MNHNS and CDR2 as SASEGT. CDR3 size: 13 residues. The V end lost 1 base, the J end lost 7 bases, and 8 bases lay between the germline ends. CDR3 DNA sequence: TGTGCCAGCAGTGAAGAGTTGAGGCAGCCCCAGCATTTT. Protein: CASSEELRQPQHF.

The chain has TRBV3-1 (or the pseudogene TRBV3-2) and TRBJ1-2; D is uncertain. Germline V gene lookup returns CDR1 LGHDT and CDR2 YNNKEL (reference sequence). This CDR3 has 16 residues. V lost 4 bases and J lost 8, with 23 bases in between. The CDR3 loop reads CASSPPYQTYVRGYTF. CDR3 bases: TGTGCCAGCAGCCCGCCATACCAGACCTATGTGAGGGGCTACACCTTC.

Sample share makes this clone medium-sized. The CDR3 reads CASSRSIHNTGELFF. In DNA, the CDR3 is TGTGCCAGCAGCCGTAGCATCCACAACACCGGGGAGCTGTTTTTT. The J gene is TRBJ2-2, the V gene TRBV9; D is ambiguous. Trimming took 4 bases from V and 2 from J, leaving 12 bases between them. The length of the CDR3 is 15 residues. CDR1 is SGDLS, CDR2 YYNGEE, per germline.

The chain joins TRBV28 to TRBJ1-1; D unresolved. Germline V gives CDR1 MDHEN, CDR2 SYDVKM. V was trimmed by 3 bases and J by 5 bases, leaving 10 bases between them. This CDR3 contains 13 residues. For the CDR3, the DNA is TGTGCCAGCAGTTTTAGAGGAGAGACTGAAGCTTTCTTT. Translation gives CASSFRGETEAFF.

The chain couples TRBV5-4 to TRBJ2-3, with 10 bases aligning to TRBD2. This CDR3 has 14 amino acids. Germline CDR1 reads SGHNT; CDR2 reads YYREEE (reference sequence). Trimming took 6 bases from V and 2 from J; bases not matched to a gene: 3. CDR3 in DNA: TGTGCCAGCACCCTAGCGGGAGTCACAGATACGCAGTATTTT. Translating gives CASTLAGVTDTQYF.

This clone was observed once. The genes are TRBV7-9 and TRBJ2-7, with 8 bases aligning to TRBD1. V shed 7 bases, J shed 2 bases, and the junction held 16 bases outside the gene matches. The CDR3 contains 17 residues. CDR1 and CDR2 (germline): SEHNR, FQNEAQ (reference sequence). The CDR3: CASTLPGQRDRTYEQYF. The CDR3 nucleotides read TGTGCCAGCACCTTGCCAGGGCAGAGGGACAGGACCTACGAGCAGTACTTC.